This paragraph covers one TCR beta chain sequence. What it binds is not known. The V gene's germline CDR1 is DFQATT and CDR2 SNEGSKA (reference sequence). The CDR3 is 20 amino acids. Scientists made TCR beta cDNA using 5'RACE template switching with UMIs. TCRdb reanalyzed the 5' RACE reads and collapses them to one entry per CDR3 protein, without DNA. The repertoire table contains roughly 160,000 distinct CDR3 sequences. The data were obtained in a study of T cells expressing NK-cell markers. Study-level background: Among eight sequenced donors, seven carried HCMV seropositivity while one was seronegative. Overall study results and limits: In a group of about six donors, dominant NKG2C+ clonotypes represented about 1.0-7.5% of CD8+ T cells.

J is TRBJ2-1 and V is TRBV20-1; TCRdb's D call of TRBD2 is untestable without DNA. The receptor's source is a woman between 18 and 75 years old in good health. The specimen was blood T cells: a sorted CD56 or NKG2C T cell subset, CD4+ or CD8+ T cells, or bulk PBMC T cells (not recorded which). CDR3 loop: CSAFPHGPGTSGRAGREQFF.